This TCR beta chain stems from a study of T-cell memory formation after mild COVID-19. From the 5' RACE reads, TCRdb called clonotypes with MiXCR, one entry per CDR3 protein. Altogether roughly 450,000 distinct CDR3 sequences are present, roughly 20% being singletons, with the ten largest covering 12%. This CDR3 spans 14 amino acids. The J segment lost 5 bases and the V segment lost 3 bases, leaving 3 bases of the junction unmatched. Germline-derived CDR1 and CDR2 are KGHSH and LQKENI. Sequenced material: PBMCs or a T cell subset sorted from them (not recorded which). The clonotype comes from an adult woman who had mild COVID-19 (a few samples of this study predate the infection). Cell type and time point are not known. The rearrangement uses TRBV18 and TRBJ2-1; 8 nucleotides align to TRBD1. Here the CDR3 reads CASSPKTGDNEQFF. CDR3 nucleotides: TGTGCCAGCTCACCGAAGACAGGGGACAATGAGCAGTTCTTC.